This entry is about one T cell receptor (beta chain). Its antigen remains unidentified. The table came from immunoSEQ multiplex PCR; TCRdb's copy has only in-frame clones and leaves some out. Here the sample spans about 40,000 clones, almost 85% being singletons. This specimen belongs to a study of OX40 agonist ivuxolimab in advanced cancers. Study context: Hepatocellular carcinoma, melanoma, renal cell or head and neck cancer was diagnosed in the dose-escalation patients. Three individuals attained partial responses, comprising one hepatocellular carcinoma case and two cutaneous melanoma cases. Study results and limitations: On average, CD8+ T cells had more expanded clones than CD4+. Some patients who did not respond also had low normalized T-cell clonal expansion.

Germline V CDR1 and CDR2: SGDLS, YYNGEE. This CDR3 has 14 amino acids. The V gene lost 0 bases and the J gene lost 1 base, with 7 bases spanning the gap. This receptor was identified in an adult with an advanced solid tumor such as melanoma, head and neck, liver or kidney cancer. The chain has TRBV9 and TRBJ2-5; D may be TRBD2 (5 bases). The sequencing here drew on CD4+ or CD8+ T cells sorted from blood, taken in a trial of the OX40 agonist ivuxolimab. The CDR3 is CASSVGGLQETQYF. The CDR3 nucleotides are TGTGCCAGCAGCGTAGGAGGGCTCCAAGAGACCCAGTACTTC.